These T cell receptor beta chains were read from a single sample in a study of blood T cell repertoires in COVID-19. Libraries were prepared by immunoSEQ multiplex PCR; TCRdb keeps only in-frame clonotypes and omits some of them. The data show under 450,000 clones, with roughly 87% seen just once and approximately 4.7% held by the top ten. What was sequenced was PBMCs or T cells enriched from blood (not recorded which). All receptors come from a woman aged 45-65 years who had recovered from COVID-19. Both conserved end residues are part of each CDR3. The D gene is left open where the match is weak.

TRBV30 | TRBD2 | CAWSPPGLARRYEQYF
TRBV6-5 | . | CASRGFQETQYF
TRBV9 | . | CASRAGGLDEKLFF
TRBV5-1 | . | CASSFGGSGTEAFF
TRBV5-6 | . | CASSPRGRWFPSYNEQFF
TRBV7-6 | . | CASSPSPSEQFF
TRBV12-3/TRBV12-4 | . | CASSWRGNQPQHF
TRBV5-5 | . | CASSLDRNTEAFF
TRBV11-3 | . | CASSLEYMRPGQPLAKNIQYF
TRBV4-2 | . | CASSQDRGIFQPQHF
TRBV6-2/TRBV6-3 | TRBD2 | CASSTGLQETQYF
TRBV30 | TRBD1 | CALSPPDREKAFF
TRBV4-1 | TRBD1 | CASSQDDRGPDYGYTF
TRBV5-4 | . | CASSLDGDKGQYF
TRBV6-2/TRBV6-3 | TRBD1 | CASSKGQVFGELFF
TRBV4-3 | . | CASSQDLGLAETQYF
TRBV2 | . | CASSEVTKNIQYF
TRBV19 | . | CATLRGYTF
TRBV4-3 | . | CASSQGYPANTGELFF
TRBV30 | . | CAWSVSRGRGYGYTF
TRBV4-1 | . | CASSRAGSGFTDTQYF
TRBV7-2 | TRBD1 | CASSLWWQGEALHF
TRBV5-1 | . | CASRGGGLMNTEAFF
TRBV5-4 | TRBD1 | CATSPGQGDYEQYF
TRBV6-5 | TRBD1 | CASTIFQDRSRGYTF
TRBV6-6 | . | CASSYRDIVNSPLHF
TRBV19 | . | CASSIPGSNTEAFF
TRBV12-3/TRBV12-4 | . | CASGWTDNTEAFF
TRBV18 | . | CASSRQERNQPQHF
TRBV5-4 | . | CASSPDQGRNTIYF
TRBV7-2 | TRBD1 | CASSQSGQASQETQYF
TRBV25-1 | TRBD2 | CASSVALAGGYEQYF
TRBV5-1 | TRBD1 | CASSLVGQGAGGYTF
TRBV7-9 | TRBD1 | CATRTGPGNTIYF
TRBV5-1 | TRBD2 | CASSARLAGDADTQYF
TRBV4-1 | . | CASSQVSGVNYGYTF
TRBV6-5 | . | CASSYGPGIAGELFF
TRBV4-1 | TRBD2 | CASSQGFVGGSVSDTQYF
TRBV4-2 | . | CASSQEVGGIVNTEAFF
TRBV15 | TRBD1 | CATSRLGQGDSGNTIYF
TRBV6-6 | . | CASKNGALSEAFF
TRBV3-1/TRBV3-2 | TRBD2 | CASSQKSASGGNEQFF
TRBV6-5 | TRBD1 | CASITTGQNNSPLHF
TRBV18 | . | CASSPLSGEGPYEQYF
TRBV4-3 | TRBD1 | CASSQVQGRQPQHF
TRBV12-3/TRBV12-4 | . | CASSFQANGYTF
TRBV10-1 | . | CASSYGQRQPQHF
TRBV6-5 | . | CASRPTGGNQPQHF
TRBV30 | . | CASPSDGYTF